This T cell receptor beta chain emerged from a study of OX40 agonist ivuxolimab in advanced cancers. At the level of the study: Administration of intravenous ivuxolimab to patients occurred every 2 weeks at 0.01 to 10 mg/kg. Under the entry rules, prior anti-PD-1, anti-PD-L1 or anti-CTLA-4 therapy was allowed, and more than 35% had some.

Using immunoSEQ multiplex PCR, the repertoire was profiled, and TCRdb retains in-frame clones only, with some absent. The profile shows 20,000 to 25,000 clones, over 65% of them singletons. Deletions cut 3 bases from V and 2 bases from J, with 11 bases between. CDR3 length: 14 amino acids. CDR1 SGHVS and CDR2 FNYEAQ come from the germline V gene. This clone is medium-sized in the sample. The antigen is not known. General study results and limits: Some of the lowest clonal expansion was seen in partial responders at 0.1-3.0 mg/kg.

V is TRBV7-6 and J is TRBJ2-7, with a possible D match to TRBD2 (5 bases). The sequenced sample was CD4+ or CD8+ T cells sorted from blood, obtained in a trial of the OX40 agonist ivuxolimab. The sequence came from an adult with an advanced solid tumor such as melanoma, head and neck, liver or kidney cancer. The CDR3 bases are TGTGCCAGCAGCTTGGAGGATTTCCCCTACGAGCAGTACTTC. Its translation: CASSLEDFPYEQYF.